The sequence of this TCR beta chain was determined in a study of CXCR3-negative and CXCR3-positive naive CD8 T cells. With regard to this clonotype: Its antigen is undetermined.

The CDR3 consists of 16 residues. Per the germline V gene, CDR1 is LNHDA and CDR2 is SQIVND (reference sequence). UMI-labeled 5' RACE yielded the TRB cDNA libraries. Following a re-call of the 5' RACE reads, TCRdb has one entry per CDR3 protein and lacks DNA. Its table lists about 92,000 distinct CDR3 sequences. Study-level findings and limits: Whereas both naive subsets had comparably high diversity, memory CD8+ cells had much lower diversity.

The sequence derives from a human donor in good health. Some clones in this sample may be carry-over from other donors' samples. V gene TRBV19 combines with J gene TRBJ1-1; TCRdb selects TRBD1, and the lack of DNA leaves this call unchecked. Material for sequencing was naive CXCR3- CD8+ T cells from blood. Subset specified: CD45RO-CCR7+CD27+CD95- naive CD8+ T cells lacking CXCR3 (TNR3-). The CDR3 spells CASSLEIYRGGTEAFF.